This T cell receptor (beta chain) was recorded in a study of T cells in Graves' hyperthyroidism and ophthalmopathy. Authors of the study amplified TCR beta CDR3 regions from RNA transcripts. The TCR CDR3 first-round RT-PCR relied on the HTBI primer set. From the multiplex PCR reads, TCRdb called clonotypes with MiXCR, one entry per CDR3 protein. This sample carries 390,000 or so distinct CDR3 sequences, roughly 15% of them seen once, and the ten largest clones take less than 15%. Germline assignment: CDR1 SEHNR and CDR2 FQNEAQ (reference sequence). The length of the CDR3 is 14 residues. The V and J ends lost 4 bases and 3 bases, in that order; junction bases with no gene match: 5. Ten or more counts support this clonotype. Its target is not known. Study findings and constraints: In the blood, most expanded thyroid clonotypes above 0.001 appeared as well.

Each person with ophthalmopathy scored at least 3 on the Clinical Activity Score, reached NOSPECS grade 4 or higher, and had been ill under 3 months. The receptor's source is a man between 18 and 29 years old with Graves' ophthalmopathy. The chain combines TRBV7-9 with TRBJ1-2; 7 bases fit TRBD1. The sequencing input was blood. The CDR3 nucleotides are TGTGCCAGCAGCTCGACAGGGTTCGACTATGGCTACACCTTC. Amino acid sequence: CASSSTGFDYGYTF.